Included here is one T cell receptor beta chain sequence, with context. It has no known antigen specificity. Per-base quality was not reported, and no clone a single base away is much larger than it. This sample stems from a study of blood T cells in healthy people across ages (dated by TCRdb to the mid-2010s). Context from the whole study: In model experiments, template switching captured roughly one uniquely barcoded TCR beta cDNA molecule for every two T cells. Donors were grouped into four age groups: young (average approximately 15 years), middle-aged (roughly 38), aged (roughly 62) and long-lived (over 80). For two donors (one aged 18 to 30 and one aged 80 or older), the study analyzed two additional independent replicas of 1 million unique cDNA reads from the same blood draw. To avoid experimental bias, donors of different ages were spread randomly across the sequencing lanes. Using deep sequencing normalized with unique cDNA molecular identifiers, the study measured how TCR beta repertoire diversity changes with age.

In the germline V gene, CDR1 corresponds to SGDLS and CDR2 to YYNGEE. V ends up 4 bases short and J 10 bases short, with an unmatched junction base count of 8. Counted from cysteine to phenylalanine, this CDR3 has 14 amino acids. Only the CDR3 DNA stays, 42 bases, in frame from base 1. The approximately 41 donors, aged roughly 6 to 95 years, were systemically healthy Caucasian individuals from Russia. Each donor gave ten milliliters of peripheral blood, collected into EDTA-treated Vacutainer tubes. Ficoll-Paque density-gradient centrifugation was used to isolate PBMCs, with at least 6.5 million obtained per sample. Trizol reagent was used to extract total RNA from the PBMCs, yielding at least 6 micrograms per sample. The percentages of naive CD45RAhigh/CD27high T cells were determined by flow cytometry on a PBMC aliquot from every donor. What the study reported, not specific to this receptor: Estimates of total diversity based on one million sequenced T cells were regarded as lower bounds and as underestimates. Compared with the aged group, the long-lived group had more naive CD4+ T cells, fewer expanded clones and increased TCR diversity, a pattern suggesting age selection. Observed TCR beta diversity per million T cells fell roughly linearly with age, and a significant reduction was already apparent by age roughly 40. The CMV infection status of donors was not known, potentially confounding age-related changes in expanded clonotypes. The percentage of naive T cells measured by flow cytometry correlated strongly with observed TCR beta diversity. Because profiling used bulk unsorted PBMCs, naive and antigen-experienced compartments could not be compared conclusively.

The library was produced with 5' RACE. The sequencing machine was an Illumina HiSeq 2500. The second PCR ran for roughly 6 to 11 cycles and used a J-beta primer mix along with a sample-barcoded 5' primer. A unique molecular identifier was introduced onto each TCR beta cDNA molecule by a template-switch 5' adaptor carrying 12 random nucleotides. Each sample yielded at least 3 million CDR3-containing paired-end reads. First-strand cDNA was synthesized from all RNA with the Mint cDNA synthesis kit, primed by a TRBC-specific oligonucleotide. All cDNA was treated with uracil-DNA glycosylase and then went through a first 18-cycle PCR with the universal primers M1SS and BC2_uni_R. In the source study's methods: For normalization, 1 million high-quality reads, each with a distinct molecular identifier, were randomly selected from each sample. Instead of being binned into consensus sequences, reads that shared molecular identifiers were thrown out. MiTCR, with a Q25 quality threshold and the strictest error-elimination algorithm, was used for CDR3 identification, clonotype clustering and error correction. A nonparametric unseen species model with Euler transformation was used to estimate lower-bound total TCR beta diversity. In-frame beta chains were kept once TCRdb had trimmed the public reads at Q25 with fastp and called clones with MiXCR. Every CDR3 protein is listed once, alongside the most common genes and DNA of its rows. The V and J calls here are based on TCRdb, not the publication. Recorded for this sample are 1.5 million to 2 million distinct CDR3 sequences; roughly 49% of them occurred a single time. In total, the top ten clones hold 2.1% of the sample.

What was sequenced was blood. The source is a middle-aged woman in good health. The chain couples TRBV9 to TRBJ1-4; 9 central bases correspond to TRBD1. The nucleotide sequence reads as follows: TGTGCCAGCAGCAAGGGGACAGGGTTAGGAAAACTGTTTTTT. It codes for CASSKGTGLGKLFF. Reference TRBV9 and TRBJ1-4 proteins supply the regions before and after the CDR3; the full variable domain is: DSGVTQTPKHLITATGQRVTLRCSPRSGDLSVYWYQQSLDQGLQFLIQYYNGEERAKGNILERFSAQQFPDLHSELNLSSLELGDSALYFCASSKGTGLGKLFFGSGTQLSVL.